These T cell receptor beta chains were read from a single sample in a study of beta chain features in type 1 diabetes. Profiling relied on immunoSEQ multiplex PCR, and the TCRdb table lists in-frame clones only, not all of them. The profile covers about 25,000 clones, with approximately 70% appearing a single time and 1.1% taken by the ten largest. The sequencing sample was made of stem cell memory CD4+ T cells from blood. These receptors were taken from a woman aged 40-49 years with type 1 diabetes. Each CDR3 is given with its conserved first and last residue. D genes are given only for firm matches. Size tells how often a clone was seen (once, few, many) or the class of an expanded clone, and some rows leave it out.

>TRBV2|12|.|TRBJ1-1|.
CASRVENTEAFF
TGTGCCAGCAGGGTAGAGAACACTGAAGCTTTCTTT
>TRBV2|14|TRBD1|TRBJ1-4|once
CASSPGQVNEKLFF
TGTGCCAGCAGCCCGGGACAGGTCAATGAAAAACTGTTTTTT
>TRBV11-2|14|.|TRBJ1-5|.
CASSPSLDMEPQHF
TGTGCCAGCAGCCCCTCCTTGGACATGGAGCCCCAGCATTTT
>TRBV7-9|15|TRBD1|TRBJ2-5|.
CASSSGTGSQETQYF
TGTGCCAGCAGCTCCGGGACAGGGTCCCAAGAGACCCAGTACTTC
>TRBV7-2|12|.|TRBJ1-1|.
CASSLDLGEAFF
TGTGCCAGCAGCTTAGATCTCGGGGAAGCTTTCTTT
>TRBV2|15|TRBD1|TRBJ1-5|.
CASSRDRGSNQPQHF
TGTGCCAGCAGTAGGGACAGGGGAAGCAATCAGCCCCAGCATTTT
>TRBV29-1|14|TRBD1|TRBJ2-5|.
CSVVWTGKDETQYF
TGCAGCGTTGTTTGGACAGGGAAGGACGAGACCCAGTACTTC
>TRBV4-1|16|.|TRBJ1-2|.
CASSRAGTQNNYGYTF
TGCGCCAGCAGCCGTGCCGGGACACAGAATAACTATGGCTACACCTTC
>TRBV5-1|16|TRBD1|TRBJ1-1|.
CASSPDRGLMNTEAFF
TGCGCCAGCAGCCCAGACAGGGGGCTGATGAACACTGAAGCTTTCTTT
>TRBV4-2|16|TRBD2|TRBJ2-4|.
CASSLQGDSGRHIQYF
TGTGCCAGCAGCCTTCAAGGAGATAGCGGGAGGCACATTCAGTACTTC
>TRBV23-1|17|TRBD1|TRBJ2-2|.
CASSQFRQGWAAGELFF
TGCGCCAGCAGTCAATTCCGACAGGGATGGGCGGCCGGGGAGCTGTTTTTT
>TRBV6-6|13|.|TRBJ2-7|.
CASSHRDNGEQYF
TGTGCCAGCAGTCACCGGGACAACGGGGAGCAGTACTTC
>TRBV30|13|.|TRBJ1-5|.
CAWSVPGGQPQHF
TGTGCCTGGAGTGTCCCGGGGGGTCAGCCCCAGCATTTT
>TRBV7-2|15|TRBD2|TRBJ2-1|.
CASSYRTSGDNEQFF
TGTGCCAGCAGCTATCGGACTAGCGGTGACAATGAGCAGTTCTTC
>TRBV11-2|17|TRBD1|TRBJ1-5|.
CASSPTGGLNSNQPQHF
TGTGCCAGCAGCCCTACAGGGGGCCTCAATAGCAATCAGCCCCAGCATTTT
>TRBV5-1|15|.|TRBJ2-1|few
CASSLVPGYYNEQFF
TGCGCCAGCAGCTTGGTTCCGGGATACTACAATGAGCAGTTCTTC
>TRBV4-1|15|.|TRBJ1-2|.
CASSQDTGRNYGYTF
TGCGCCAGCAGCCAAGATACAGGTCGTAACTATGGCTACACCTTC
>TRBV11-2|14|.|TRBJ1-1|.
CASSYFDRNTEAFF
TGTGCCAGCAGCTACTTCGACAGGAACACTGAAGCTTTCTTT
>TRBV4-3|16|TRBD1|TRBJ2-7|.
CASSQSRTGRTYEQYF
TGCGCCAGCAGCCAAAGTCGGACAGGGAGAACCTACGAGCAGTACTTC
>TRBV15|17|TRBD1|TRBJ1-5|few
CATSRPWTGSFNQPQHF
TGTGCCACCAGCAGACCATGGACAGGGTCCTTCAATCAGCCCCAGCATTTT
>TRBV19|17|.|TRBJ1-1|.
CASTTDGGALENTEAFF
TGTGCCAGTACCACCGACGGGGGGGCCTTGGAGAACACTGAAGCTTTCTTT
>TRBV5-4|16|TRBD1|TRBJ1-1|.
CASSLVLGTANTEAFF
TGTGCCAGCAGCTTGGTATTGGGGACAGCGAACACTGAAGCTTTCTTT
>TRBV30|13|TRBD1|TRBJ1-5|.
CAWTTGDRQPQHF
TGTGCCTGGACCACAGGGGATCGTCAGCCCCAGCATTTT
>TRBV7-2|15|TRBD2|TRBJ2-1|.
CASSGAGTIYNEQFF
TGTGCCAGCAGCGGAGCAGGGACTATATACAATGAGCAGTTCTTC
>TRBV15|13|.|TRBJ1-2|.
CATSRDRVYGYTF
TGTGCCACCAGCAGAGATCGGGTTTATGGCTACACCTTC